This T cell receptor (beta chain) was obtained from a study of T cells after yellow fever vaccination. TCRdb recomputed calls from the 5' RACE reads with MiXCR, one row per CDR3 protein. The table shows approximately 300,000 distinct CDR3 sequences, with approximately 12% occurring only once. Germline CDR1 reads MNHEY; CDR2 reads SVGEGT. This CDR3 region has 16 residues. Trimming removed 6 bases at V and 0 bases at J, with 15 bases between. The sample holds a few counts of this clonotype. The sample here was CD4+ T cells sorted from PBMCs, taken 45 days after the yellow fever booster vaccination. The rearrangement joins TRBV6-2 or TRBV6-3 to TRBJ1-5; D gene unclear. The clonotype comes from a man younger than 30 who received the YFV17D yellow fever vaccine. The CDR3 nucleotides are TGTGCCAGCAGCGCCAGAAGATTTTATAGCAATCAGCCCCAGCATTTT. Encoded protein: CASSARRFYSNQPQHF.